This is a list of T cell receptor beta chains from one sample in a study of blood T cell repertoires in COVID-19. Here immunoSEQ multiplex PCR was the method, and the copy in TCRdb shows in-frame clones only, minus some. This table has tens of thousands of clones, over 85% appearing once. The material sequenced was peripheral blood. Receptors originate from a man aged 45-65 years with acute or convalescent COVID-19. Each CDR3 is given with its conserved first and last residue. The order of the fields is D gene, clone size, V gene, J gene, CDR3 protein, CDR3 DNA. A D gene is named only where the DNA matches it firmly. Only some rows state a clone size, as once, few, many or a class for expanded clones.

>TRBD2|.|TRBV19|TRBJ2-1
CASSIESGTSLSNEQFF
TGTGCCAGTAGTATAGAATCTGGGACTAGTCTTAGTAATGAGCAGTTCTTC
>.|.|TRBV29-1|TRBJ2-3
CSVGDSGVQYF
TGCAGCGTTGGGGACTCGGGGGTGCAGTATTTT
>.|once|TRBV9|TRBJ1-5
CASSVSQNQPQHF
TGTGCCAGCAGCGTAAGTCAGAATCAGCCCCAGCATTTT
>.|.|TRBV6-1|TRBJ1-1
CASSDGTSRAAFF
TGTGCCAGCAGTGATGGGACAAGCCGAGCGGCTTTCTTT
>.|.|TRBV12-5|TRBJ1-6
CASGKDSRGSPLHF
TGTGCTAGTGGCAAGGACAGCCGAGGGTCACCCCTCCACTTT
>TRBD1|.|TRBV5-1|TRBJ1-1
CASSLAQQGSGEAFF
TGCGCCAGCAGCTTGGCTCAACAGGGGTCCGGTGAAGCTTTCTTT
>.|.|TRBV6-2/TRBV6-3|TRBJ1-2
CASSYRGGIWDGYTF
TGTGCCAGCAGTTACCGGGGGGGAATTTGGGATGGCTACACCTTC
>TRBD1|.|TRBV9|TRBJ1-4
CASSSGGWEKLFF
TGTGCCAGCAGCTCAGGGGGCTGGGAAAAACTGTTTTTT
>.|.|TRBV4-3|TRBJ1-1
CASSQRGTPNTEAFF
TGCGCCAGCAGCCAAAGGGGGACACCGAACACTGAAGCTTTCTTT
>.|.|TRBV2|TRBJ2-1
CASSEGPTSALYNEQFF
TGTGCCAGCAGTGAAGGCCCGACGAGCGCCCTTTACAATGAGCAGTTCTTC
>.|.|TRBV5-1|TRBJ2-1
CASSSDSPSSYNEQFF
TGCGCCAGCAGCTCCGACTCCCCGAGTTCCTACAATGAGCAGTTCTTC
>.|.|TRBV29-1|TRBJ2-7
CSVVGASSYEQYF
TGCAGCGTTGTAGGGGCGAGTTCCTACGAGCAGTACTTC
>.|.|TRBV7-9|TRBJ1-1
CASSPATVATLKAFF
TGTGCCAGCAGCCCCGCGACCGTCGCGACTTTGAAGGCTTTCTTT
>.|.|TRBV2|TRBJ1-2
CASSGWEGVSGYTF
TGTGCCAGCAGTGGGTGGGAAGGGGTGAGTGGCTACACCTTC
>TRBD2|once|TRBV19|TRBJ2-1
CASSPPSGSPKFF
TGTGCCAGTAGTCCCCCTAGCGGGAGTCCTAAGTTCTTC
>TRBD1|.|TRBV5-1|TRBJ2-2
CASSPRTGVANTGELFF
TGCGCCAGCAGCCCTAGGACAGGGGTCGCCAACACCGGGGAGCTGTTTTTT
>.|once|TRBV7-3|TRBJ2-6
CASSSPERANVLTF
TGTGCCAGCAGCAGCCCCGAGAGGGCCAACGTCCTGACTTTC
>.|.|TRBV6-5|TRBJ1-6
CASGGEGNDSPLHF
TGTGCCAGCGGGGGGGAAGGTAATGATTCACCCCTCCACTTT
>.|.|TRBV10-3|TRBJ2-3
CAISPGEATDTQYF
TGTGCCATCAGTCCGGGTGAAGCAACAGATACGCAGTATTTT
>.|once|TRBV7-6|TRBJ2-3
CASSLGGGATDTQYF
TGTGCCAGCAGCCTGGGGGGGGGCGCGACAGATACGCAGTATTTT
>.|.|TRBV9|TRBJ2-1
CASSVIRGEWNEQFF
TGTGCCAGCAGCGTCATCAGGGGGGAATGGAATGAGCAGTTCTTC
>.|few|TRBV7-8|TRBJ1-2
CASSLTRPAGGYTF
TGTGCCAGCAGCCTAACCAGGCCGGCGGGAGGCTACACCTTC
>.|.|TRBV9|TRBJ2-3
CASSARGASTDTQYF
TGTGCCAGCAGCGCACGGGGGGCCAGCACAGATACGCAGTATTTT
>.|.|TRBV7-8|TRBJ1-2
CASRPRGTNYGYTF
TGTGCCAGCAGGCCTAGGGGTACAAACTATGGCTACACCTTC
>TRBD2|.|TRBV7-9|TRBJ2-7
CASSLEGGSYEQYF
TGTGCCAGCAGCTTAGAAGGCGGGAGCTACGAGCAGTACTTC
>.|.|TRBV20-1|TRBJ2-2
CSASSSTGELFF
TGCAGTGCTAGTTCTAGCACCGGGGAGCTGTTTTTT
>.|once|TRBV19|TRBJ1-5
CASSFPPGSSNQPQHF
TGTGCCAGTAGTTTTCCCCCGGGGTCTAGCAATCAGCCCCAGCATTTT
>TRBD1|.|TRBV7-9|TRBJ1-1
CASSPTGGDTEAFF
TGTGCCAGCAGCCCGACAGGGGGGGACACTGAAGCTTTCTTT
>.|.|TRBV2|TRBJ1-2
CATKMRGGLYGYTF
TGTGCCACCAAGATGAGAGGGGGTCTCTATGGCTACACCTTC
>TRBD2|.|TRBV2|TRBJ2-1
CASSGGLAVYNEQFF
TGTGCCAGCAGTGGGGGACTAGCGGTCTACAATGAGCAGTTCTTC
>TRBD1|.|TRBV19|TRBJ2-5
CASSRDREETQYF
TGTGCCAGTAGTAGGGACAGAGAAGAGACCCAGTACTTC
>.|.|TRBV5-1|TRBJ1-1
CASSLTDTLNTEAFF
TGCGCCAGCAGCTTGACTGACACACTGAACACTGAAGCTTTCTTT
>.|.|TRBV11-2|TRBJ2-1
CASSSFRGGLIYNEQFF
TGTGCCAGCAGCTCCTTTAGAGGCGGGCTAATTTACAATGAGCAGTTCTTC
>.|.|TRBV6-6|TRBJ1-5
CATLSGENQPQHF
TGTGCCACTCTTTCCGGGGAAAATCAGCCCCAGCATTTT
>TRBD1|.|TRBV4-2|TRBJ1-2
CASSQGTGGFYGYTF
TGTGCCAGCAGCCAAGGGACAGGGGGATTCTATGGCTACACCTTC
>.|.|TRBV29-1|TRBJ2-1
CSVDKTGVNEQFF
TGCAGCGTTGATAAGACGGGGGTGAATGAGCAGTTCTTC
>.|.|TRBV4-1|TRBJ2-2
CASSLIGTGELFF
TGCGCCAGCAGCTTGATCGGGACCGGGGAGCTGTTTTTT
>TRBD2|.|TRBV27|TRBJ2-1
CASSPTPGRVGNEQFF
TGTGCCAGCAGTCCGACCCCAGGGAGGGTGGGCAATGAGCAGTTCTTC
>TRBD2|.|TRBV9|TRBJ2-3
CASSVEGTSGRETDTQYF
TGTGCCAGCAGCGTAGAGGGCACTAGCGGGAGGGAGACAGATACGCAGTATTTT
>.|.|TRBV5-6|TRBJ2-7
CASSLAALSYEQYF
TGTGCCAGCAGCTTGGCCGCGCTCTCCTACGAGCAGTACTTC
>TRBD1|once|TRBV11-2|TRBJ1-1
CASSTQGMNTEAFF
TGTGCCAGCAGCACACAGGGGATGAACACTGAAGCTTTCTTT
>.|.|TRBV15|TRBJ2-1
CATSRDEGVVNEQFF
TGTGCCACCAGCAGAGATGAGGGTGTAGTAAATGAGCAGTTCTTC
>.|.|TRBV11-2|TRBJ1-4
CASSSGGATNEKLFF
TGTGCCAGCAGCTCCGGTGGAGCAACTAATGAAAAACTGTTTTTT
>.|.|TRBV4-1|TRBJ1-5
CASSQVQGQDQPQHF
TGCGCCAGCAGCCAAGTTCAGGGTCAAGATCAGCCCCAGCATTTT
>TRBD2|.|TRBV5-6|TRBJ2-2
CASSLPGLAGTGELFF
TGTGCCAGCAGCTTACCGGGACTAGCGGGCACCGGGGAGCTGTTTTTT
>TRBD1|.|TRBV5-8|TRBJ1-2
CASSPRGQAHGYTF
TGTGCCAGCAGTCCGAGGGGGCAGGCTCATGGCTACACCTTC
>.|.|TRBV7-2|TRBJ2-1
CASSLRGTGNEQFF
TGTGCCAGCAGCTTACGGGGAACCGGCAATGAGCAGTTCTTC